The 5 T cell receptor beta chains reported below all come from one sample, sequenced in a study of early T cells in non-severe SARS-CoV-2 infection. TCRdb recomputed calls from the 5' RACE reads with MiXCR, one row per CDR3 protein. The data contain about 100,000 distinct CDR3 sequences, about 13% of them seen just once; the ten biggest clones take up around 2.5%. Sequencing used whole blood. The receptors stem from an adult who was a healthcare worker with PCR-confirmed SARS-CoV-2 infection or an uninfected control (not recorded which).

This clonotype appeared many times. The genes are TRBV4-1 and TRBJ2-7; D remains unclear. Germline CDR1 is MGHRA and CDR2 is YSYEKL. The ends were cut back, 4 bases at V and 3 bases at J, with 10 bases in the middle. This CDR3 spans 13 amino acids. The DNA for the CDR3 is TGCGCCAGCAGCCGTGGCCCCCTCTACGAGCAGTACTTC. Residues: CASSRGPLYEQYF.

This clonotype was counted once. The chain uses TRBV18 and TRBJ2-1, with a possible D match to TRBD1 (5 bases). Germline CDR1 reads KGHSH; CDR2 reads LQKENI. Deletions cut 4 bases from V and 0 bases from J, with 10 bases between. The length of the CDR3 is 15 residues. CDR3 amino acids: CASSRGDSSYNEQFF. As DNA, the CDR3 is TGTGCCAGCTCACGGGGCGATTCCTCCTACAATGAGCAGTTCTTC.

The J gene is TRBJ1-2, the V gene TRBV6-6, with TRBD1 identical over 10 bases. There are 13 residues in the CDR3. The J segment lost 6 bases and the V segment lost 6 bases, leaving 4 bases of the junction unmatched. Germline V gene lookup returns CDR1 MNHNY and CDR2 SVGAGI (reference sequence). DNA of the CDR3: TGTGCCAGCAGCCCTGGACAGGGGGATGGCTACACCTTC. As protein: CASSPGQGDGYTF.

The chain combines TRBV28 with TRBJ2-1; no firm D call. Trimming removed 3 bases from V and 8 bases from J, with 5 bases in between. The CDR3 is made up of 11 amino acids. Germline assignment: CDR1 MDHEN and CDR2 SYDVKM. CDR3 protein: CASSFRHEQFF. The CDR3 bases are TGTGCCAGCAGTTTCCGGCATGAGCAGTTCTTC. The complete variable domain, with remaining parts taken from reference TRBV28 and TRBJ2-1, reads DVKVTQSSRYLVKRTGEKVFLECVQDMDHENMFWYRQDPGLGLRLIYFSYDVKMKEKGDIPEGYSVSREKKERFSLILESASTNQTSMYLCASSFRHEQFFGPGTRLTVL.

V usage is TRBV29-1 and J usage is TRBJ2-3; TRBD2 aligns across 10 bases. The CDR3 totals 15 residues. V lost 7 bases and J lost 1; bases outside the gene matches: 8. CDR1 is SQVTM, CDR2 ANQGSEA, per germline. Here the CDR3 DNA reads TGCAGCGCCTCCGCTGGGACTAGCGGCACAGATACGCAGTATTTT. Translation gives CSASAGTSGTDTQYF.